The 9 T cell receptor beta chains listed next were all sequenced from one sample in a study of blood T cell repertoires in COVID-19. Profiling relied on immunoSEQ multiplex PCR, and the TCRdb table lists in-frame clones only, not all of them. This sample has hundreds of thousands of clones, with roughly nine tenths found just once. The sequenced material came from peripheral blood. All receptors come from a young man with COVID-19, enrolled during active disease.

CDR3 sequence reads: CASSLTGKDSPLHF. The DNA of the CDR3 is TGTGCCAGCAGCTTGACAGGGAAGGATTCACCCCTCCACTTT. The chain carries TRBV7-2 and TRBJ1-6; the match to TRBD1 covers 7 bases. CDR3 length equals 14 residues. Germline V gives CDR1 SGHTA, CDR2 FQGNSA. Trimming cost V 3 bases and J 8 bases; bases outside gene matches: 4.

The genes are TRBV7-6 and TRBJ2-5, with 7 bases matching TRBD2. This CDR3 contains 17 residues. Germline values: CDR1 SGHVS, CDR2 FNYEAQ. Losses at the gene ends were 2 bases for V and 3 bases for J; bases not matched to a gene: 12. The CDR3 bases are TGTGCCAGCAGCTTAACTTCCCCTAGCGGACGGGAAGAGACCCAGTACTTC. This gives the protein CASSLTSPSGREETQYF.

This sequence joins TRBV6-4 and TRBJ1-6; D remains unclear. CDR1 and CDR2 (germline): MRHNA, SNTAGT. The V and J ends lost 2 bases and 8 bases respectively, with 10 bases between them. The CDR3 is 14 amino acids. CDR3 loop: CASSDLGGDSPLHF. CDR3 coding DNA: TGTGCCAGCAGTGACCTCGGCGGGGATTCACCCCTCCACTTT.

This sequence joins TRBV19 and TRBJ1-1; D may be TRBD1 (5 bases). CDR1 is LNHDA and CDR2 is SQIVND in the germline V gene (reference sequence). Deletions cut 1 base from V and 5 bases from J, with 14 bases between. The CDR3 sequence is 15 residues long. Here the CDR3 reads CASSIAARVGTEAFF. CDR3 DNA: TGTGCCAGTAGTATAGCCGCCAGGGTGGGGACTGAAGCTTTCTTT.

The V gene is TRBV13, the J gene TRBJ2-7, with 9 bases identical to TRBD1. V shed 1 base, J shed 0 bases, and the junction held 7 bases outside the gene matches. Germline V gene lookup returns CDR1 PRHDT and CDR2 FYEKMQ (reference sequence). The CDR3 runs 17 residues. CDR3: CASSLARGQGYSYEQYF. The CDR3 region has the DNA TGTGCCAGCAGCTTAGCCCGGGGACAGGGTTACTCCTACGAGCAGTACTTC.

CDR3 region: CAISASGVNGYTF. DNA for the CDR3: TGTGCCATCAGTGCGTCCGGGGTTAATGGCTACACCTTC. The chain recombines TRBV10-3 with TRBJ1-2; D call uncertain. This CDR3 spans 13 amino acids. The germline V and J ends were trimmed by 4 bases and 6 bases, with 12 bases remaining between them. CDR1 ENHRY and CDR2 SYGVKD come from the germline V gene.

The J gene is TRBJ1-1, the V gene TRBV6-5; D gene uncertain. V lost 1 base and J lost 7, with 13 bases in between. The CDR3 runs 14 residues. CDR1 MNHEY and CDR2 SVGAGI come from the germline V gene. CDR3 region: CASSYYPERNEAFF. CDR3 coding DNA: TGTGCCAGCAGTTACTATCCCGAGCGCAATGAAGCTTTCTTT.

The J gene is TRBJ1-1, the V gene TRBV6-5; a weak D match, TRBD1 (6 bases). Per the germline V gene, CDR1 is MNHEY and CDR2 is SVGAGI. The CDR3 totals 15 residues. V lost 6 bases and J lost 0, with 14 bases in between. The CDR3 sequence: CASSPQGSVNTEAFF. CDR3 DNA sequence: TGTGCCAGCAGCCCCCAGGGGTCGGTGAACACTGAAGCTTTCTTT.

In this sample, this clone turned up many times. The rearrangement links TRBV2 to TRBJ1-6; 8 bases map to TRBD1. There are 15 residues in the CDR3. Germline V lookup: CDR1 SNHLY, CDR2 FYNNEI. With V trimmed by 6 bases and J by 5 bases, 6 bases remained unmatched. The DNA for the CDR3 is TGTGCCAGCAGCCGGACAGGGCGGGATAATTCACCCCTCCACTTT. The encoded protein is CASSRTGRDNSPLHF.